The 30 T cell receptor beta chains below come from one sample, sequenced in a study of cytomegalovirus exposure and HLA in healthy donors. The primer mix had 60 Vbeta and 13 Jbeta primers. The protocol was immunoSEQ multiplex PCR, while the TCRdb copy is restricted to in-frame clones and leaves out a portion. The data hold 75,000 to 100,000 clones, with 64% observed a single time. Sequencing input: PBMCs. These TCRs come from a man aged 55 to 69 in good health and CMV-seronegative.

The chain carries TRBV28 and TRBJ2-7, with D maybe TRBD2 (6 bases). The CDR3 has 16 amino acids. Trimming took off 4 bases at V and 2 bases at J, with 18 bases between the two ends. Per germline, CDR1 MDHEN and CDR2 SYDVKM. The CDR3 protein is CASSSLGGGSTYEQYF. CDR3 nucleotide sequence: TGTGCCAGCAGTTCCCTGGGAGGAGGCTCCACCTACGAGCAGTACTTC.

This clone was found a few times. CDR3 loop: CASSMAVGRLRSYTEAFF. The CDR3 coding sequence is TGTGCCAGTAGTATGGCTGTGGGGCGGTTGCGCTCGTACACTGAAGCTTTCTTT. The chain joins TRBV19 to TRBJ1-1; TRBD1 is a possible D gene (5 bases). V was shortened by 3 bases and J by 3 bases, with 23 bases between the two germline ends. The germline CDR1 and CDR2 sequences are LNHDA and SQIVND (reference sequence). The CDR3 runs to 18 residues.

The rearrangement links TRBV29-1 to TRBJ2-2, with D possibly TRBD2 on 5 matching bases. With 4 bases removed from V and 2 bases from J, the gap between germline ends came to 11 bases. The CDR3 contains 14 residues. CDR1 is SQVTM and CDR2 is ANQGSEA in the germline V gene. CDR3: CSVVPGINTGELFF. The CDR3 coding sequence is TGCAGCGTTGTACCGGGGATAAACACCGGGGAGCTGTTTTTT.

The rearrangement joins TRBV25-1 to TRBJ2-5, with 9 bases aligning to TRBD2. Germline values: CDR1 MGHDK, CDR2 SYGVNS. This CDR3 has 16 amino acids. Unmatched junction bases numbered 12, after V lost 3 bases and J lost 7 bases. The DNA of the CDR3 is TGTGCCAGCAGTGATTTATCACTAGCGGGTTACGGGACCCAGTACTTC. Residues: CASSDLSLAGYGTQYF.

The chain carries TRBV19 and TRBJ2-4, with a tentative D call TRBD2 (5 bases). Trimming removed 0 bases at V and 6 bases at J, with 6 bases between. This CDR3 has 13 residues. CDR1 LNHDA and CDR2 SQIVND come from the germline V gene (reference sequence). The CDR3, as DNA: TGTGCCAGTAGTATAGAACGGGGAAACATTCAGTACTTC. The encoded protein is CASSIERGNIQYF.

This sequence joins TRBV2 and TRBJ1-5; possible D gene TRBD1, 6 bases. The CDR3 has 15 amino acids. Trimming stripped 6 bases from V and 2 bases from J, with 14 bases between. Germline CDR1 SNHLY, CDR2 FYNNEI. Here the CDR3 DNA reads TGTGCCAGCAGCTTAGGACAGTCGGGCAATCAGCCCCAGCATTTT. The encoded protein is CASSLGQSGNQPQHF.

The chain carries TRBV7-3 and TRBJ2-1, with a weak D call TRBD2 (5 bases). The V end lost 3 bases, the J end lost 5 bases, and 8 bases lay between the germline ends. This CDR3 has 13 residues. Germline loops: CDR1 SGHTA, CDR2 FQGTGA. The CDR3 nucleotides read TGTGCCAGCAGCTTGTCCGGGAACAATGAGCAGTTCTTC. Amino acid sequence: CASSLSGNNEQFF.

J is TRBJ2-7 and V is TRBV6-5; the match to TRBD2 covers 7 bases. This CDR3 spans 15 amino acids. CDR1 and CDR2 (germline): MNHEY, SVGAGI. V lost 4 bases to trimming and J lost 4 bases; unmatched junction nucleotides: 10. The CDR3 DNA sequence: TGTGCCAGCAGTTCTCTCCCCGCTAGCGGATACGAGCAGTACTTC. Protein: CASSSLPASGYEQYF.

The rearrangement joins TRBV25-1 to TRBJ2-7; the D is unclear. In germline, CDR1 is MGHDK, CDR2 SYGVNS. V was cut by 3 bases and J by 3 bases, with 12 bases left in between. This CDR3 comprises 14 residues. DNA for the CDR3: TGTGCCAGCAGTGAGGTGAGCCCTTTCTACGAGCAGTACTTC. It yields the protein CASSEVSPFYEQYF.

V gene TRBV9 combines with J gene TRBJ1-2, with TRBD1 matching over 9 bases. CDR3 length equals 13 residues. V was clipped by 6 bases and J by 8 bases; unmatched bases: 8. Germline-derived CDR1 and CDR2 are SGDLS and YYNGEE. In nucleotides, the CDR3 is TGTGCCAGCAACACAGGGGGCAAGGGGGGCTACACCTTC. This codes for CASNTGGKGGYTF.

In this sample, this clone turned up once. V usage is TRBV21-1 and J usage is TRBJ2-6; TRBD2, the table's D call, was not compared with the DNA. TRBV21-1 is a pseudogene. The CDR3 has 20 amino acids. DNA for the CDR3: TGTGCCAGCAGCAACACGGATACCGGGTCGGCCGCCTGCGGGGCCAACGTCCTGACTTTC. It specifies CASSNTDTGSAACGANVLTF.

The chain employs TRBV27 and TRBJ2-3; 9 bases fit TRBD2. The CDR3 loop spans 15 amino acids. Looked up from germline, CDR1 is MNHEY and CDR2 is SMNVEV (reference sequence). V trimming: 8 bases; J trimming: 3 bases; junction bases outside the gene matches: 9. CDR3 DNA: TGTGCCAGCTATCCTAGCGGGATTAGGACAGATACGCAGTATTTT. Its translation is CASYPSGIRTDTQYF.

The chain links TRBV5-4 to TRBJ2-3, with 8 bases fitting TRBD2. Germline V gene lookup returns CDR1 SGHNT and CDR2 YYREEE (reference sequence). This CDR3 has 16 amino acids. The V segment lost 2 bases and the J segment 6 bases; nucleotides outside the gene matches: 11. This CDR3 reads CASSFISGGPIDTQYF. In DNA form, the CDR3 reads TGTGCCAGCAGCTTTATCTCGGGAGGGCCCATCGATACGCAGTATTTT.

This clone has just a few counts. The V call is TRBV25-1, the J call TRBJ2-1; 7 bases agree with TRBD1. The germline V gene encodes CDR1 MGHDK and CDR2 SYGVNS. V was clipped by 3 bases and J by 0 bases; unmatched bases: 5. The CDR3 runs to 16 residues. The CDR3 reads CASSDNRGGSYNEQFF. The CDR3 DNA is TGTGCCAGCAGTGATAACAGGGGTGGCTCCTACAATGAGCAGTTCTTC.

This chain links TRBV27 with TRBJ1-2; 7 bases map to TRBD1. The V segment lost 3 bases and the J segment 5 bases; nucleotides outside the gene matches: 9. Germline CDR1 MNHEY, CDR2 SMNVEV (reference sequence). The CDR3 sequence is 15 residues long. For the CDR3, the DNA is TGTGCCAGCAGTTTCGGCCAGGGGGGCGCTTATGGCTACACCTTC. It is translated as CASSFGQGGAYGYTF.

This clone was counted between two and nine times. The chain carries TRBV5-5 and TRBJ2-1, with 7 positions matching TRBD1. V shed 9 bases and J 0 bases; nucleotides not matched to a gene: 6. CDR3 length equals 14 residues. CDR1 SGHKS and CDR2 YYEKEE come from the germline V gene (reference sequence). Here the CDR3 DNA reads TGTGCCACAAGGGGGCCCGGCTCCTACAATGAGCAGTTCTTC. This gives the protein CATRGPGSYNEQFF.

The genes are TRBV5-1 and TRBJ2-6; TRBD1 is a possible D gene (6 bases). With 8 bases removed from V and 2 bases from J, the gap between germline ends came to 11 bases. The CDR3 has 14 residues. The germline gives CDR1 SGHRS, CDR2 YFSETQ. CDR3 amino acids: CASHRDTGANVLTF. The CDR3 nucleotides are TGCGCCAGTCACAGGGATACTGGGGCCAACGTCCTGACTTTC.

The chain is built from TRBV11-3 and TRBJ1-4, with D perhaps TRBD1 (5 bases). Germline CDR1 SGHNT, CDR2 YENEEA. CDR3 length: 15 residues. V shed 1 base and J shed 7 bases, with 13 bases lying between them. The CDR3 DNA reads as TGTGCCAGCAGCTTAGCGGCAGGGCGTCGTGAAAAACTGTTTTTT. It specifies CASSLAAGRREKLFF.

V and J are TRBV19 and TRBJ1-5; 7 nucleotides line up with TRBD1. Germline V gene sequence: CDR1 LNHDA, CDR2 SQIVND (reference sequence). The CDR3 loop spans 16 amino acids. The junction had 13 bases not matched to a gene; V was cut back by 4 bases and J by 7 bases. CDR3 sequence reads: CASSTKQGRLGQPQHF. The CDR3, as DNA: TGTGCCAGTAGTACGAAACAGGGGCGGCTTGGGCAGCCCCAGCATTTT.

The chain uses TRBV2 and TRBJ2-7; D ambiguous. The CDR3 is made up of 12 amino acids. Trimming left V 6 bases short and J 5 bases short, with 11 bases between. The germline V gene has CDR1 SNHLY and CDR2 FYNNEI. CDR3 protein: CASRRQVHEQYF. Written as DNA, the CDR3 is TGTGCCAGCAGAAGGCAGGTCCACGAGCAGTACTTC.

V gene TRBV7-9 combines with J gene TRBJ2-7; 9 bases fit TRBD2. The CDR3 has 15 amino acids. From germline, CDR1 is SEHNR and CDR2 FQNEAQ (reference sequence). The ends lost 5 bases at V and 6 bases at J; junction bases unmatched: 11. The DNA for the CDR3 is TGTGCCAGCAGCCCCTATGGCGGGGGGGCTCTCGAGCAGTACTTC. Translated, it gives CASSPYGGGALEQYF. Together with reference TRBV7-9 and TRBJ2-7, the CDR3 gives the full variable domain: DTGVSQNPRHKITKRGQNVTFRCDPISEHNRLYWYRQTLGQGPEFLTYFQNEAQLEKSRLLSDRFSAERPKGSFSTLEIQRTEQGDSAMYLCASSPYGGGALEQYFGPGTRLTVT.

This clone was observed a few times. The chain is built from TRBV6-4 and TRBJ2-1; the D gene is possibly TRBD1 (7 bases). Between the trimmed V and J ends, which lost 3 bases and 6 bases, there was a span of 12 bases. This CDR3 spans 14 amino acids. Germline V gene data show CDR1 as MRHNA and CDR2 as SNTAGT. The CDR3 coding sequence is TGTGCCAGCAGTGATTTGCAGGGGGGCAATGAGCAGTTCTTC. Encoded protein: CASSDLQGGNEQFF.

The chain couples TRBV30 to TRBJ1-5, with TRBD1 matching 9 bases. CDR3 length: 17 residues. With V trimmed by 0 bases and J by 1 base, 7 bases remained unmatched. The germline V gene encodes CDR1 GTSNPN and CDR2 SVGIG (reference sequence). Written as DNA, the CDR3 is TGTGCCTGGAGTGTTGGGACAGGGCCGTTAAGCAATCAGCCCCAGCATTTT. It encodes CAWSVGTGPLSNQPQHF.

The chain has TRBV6-5 and TRBJ1-1, with TRBD1 as a possible D gene (5 bases). Germline loops: CDR1 MNHEY, CDR2 SVGAGI. Trimming removed 8 bases at V and 4 bases at J, with 17 bases between. The CDR3 totals 14 residues. This chain's CDR3 is CASLPIGGFTEAFF. DNA for the CDR3: TGTGCCAGCCTCCCGATTGGGGGGTTCACTGAAGCTTTCTTT.

The chain carries TRBV5-5 and TRBJ1-1; 8 bases are a match to TRBD1. Trimming took 4 bases from V and 4 from J; bases not matched to a gene: 9. Germline V gives CDR1 SGHKS, CDR2 YYEKEE (reference sequence). This CDR3 has 15 amino acids. The CDR3 DNA reads TGTGCCAGCAGCCCCAAAACAGGGGGGTCCACTGAAGCTTTCTTT. It yields the protein CASSPKTGGSTEAFF.

Concerning this clone itself: This same CDR3 is encoded by further DNA sequences in the sample. The chain links TRBV5-6 to TRBJ2-3; TRBD1 agrees at 9 bases. This CDR3 has 15 amino acids. CDR1 is SGHDT, CDR2 YYEEEE, per germline. The V gene end was trimmed by 1 base and the J gene end by 3 bases; junction bases not matched to a gene: 3. The chain's CDR3 is CASSLPGQGTDTQYF. The CDR3 DNA is TGTGCCAGCAGCTTGCCGGGACAGGGAACAGATACGCAGTATTTT.

The chain links TRBV6-1 to TRBJ1-5; D is unresolved. The V gene's germline CDR1 is MNHNS and CDR2 SASEGT. This CDR3 has 13 residues. Trimming removed 3 bases from V and 13 bases from J, with 16 bases in between. Here the CDR3 reads CASSESQSGLQHF. The CDR3 region has the DNA TGTGCCAGCAGTGAGAGTCAAAGCGGCCTACAGCATTTT.

This clone was counted between two and nine times. This rearrangement joins TRBV15 to TRBJ1-1; possible D gene TRBD1, 6 bases. Germline V gene sequence: CDR1 LNHNV, CDR2 YYDKDF (reference sequence). This CDR3 has 12 amino acids. With 6 bases removed from V and 8 bases from J, the gap between germline ends came to 13 bases. CDR3: CATSTQGGEAFF. The CDR3 nucleotides are TGTGCCACCAGTACACAGGGAGGGGAAGCTTTCTTT.

J is TRBJ2-1 and V is TRBV11-3, with 11 bases aligning to TRBD1. The CDR3 sequence is 16 residues long. J gave up 1 base and V 4 bases, and 3 bases lay outside the gene matches. Germline V gives CDR1 SGHNT, CDR2 YENEEA. The CDR3 reads CASSSGQGASYNEQFF. In nucleotides, the CDR3 is TGTGCCAGCAGCTCCGGACAGGGGGCGTCCTACAATGAGCAGTTCTTC.

V gene TRBV7-2 combines with J gene TRBJ2-3; TRBD2 agrees at 7 bases. The CDR3 totals 15 residues. The V gene end was trimmed by 1 base and the J gene end by 1 base; junction bases not matched to a gene: 2. The germline gives CDR1 SGHTA, CDR2 FQGNSA. The CDR3 nucleotides are TGTGCCAGCAGCTTAGATGCGGGGGGCACAGATACGCAGTATTTT. It is translated as CASSLDAGGTDTQYF. Full variable domain (remainder filled in from reference TRBV7-2 and TRBJ2-3): GAGVSQSPSNKVTEKGKDVELRCDPISGHTALYWYRQSLGQGLEFLIYFQGNSAPDKSGLPSDRFSAERTGGSVSTLTIQRTQQEDSAVYLCASSLDAGGTDTQYFGPGTRLTVL.